This TCR beta chain was captured in a study of cytomegalovirus exposure and HLA in healthy donors. Study-wide results and caveats: Researchers reported in a later analysis that common viral pathogens appeared linked to several top clusters.

Regarding this clone: Its matching antigen is unknown.

The CDR3 is made up of 14 amino acids. J lost 8 bases, V lost 3 bases, and 9 bases had no gene match. Looked up from germline, CDR1 is SEHNR and CDR2 is FQNEAQ (reference sequence). Primers included in the PCR were 60 Vbeta and 13 Jbeta primers. Sequencing used immunoSEQ multiplex PCR; TCRdb keeps in-frame clones, though not all of them. The table includes 90,000 to 120,000 clones, 60% to 75% detected once. This clonotype originated in a man aged 25-45 years in good health and CMV-seronegative. Input material: PBMCs. The gene calls are TRBV7-9 and TRBJ1-2, with 7 positions matching TRBD1. The CDR3 region is CASSLGEGAGGYTF. The CDR3 DNA reads TGTGCCAGCAGCTTGGGAGAGGGGGCGGGCGGCTACACCTTC.